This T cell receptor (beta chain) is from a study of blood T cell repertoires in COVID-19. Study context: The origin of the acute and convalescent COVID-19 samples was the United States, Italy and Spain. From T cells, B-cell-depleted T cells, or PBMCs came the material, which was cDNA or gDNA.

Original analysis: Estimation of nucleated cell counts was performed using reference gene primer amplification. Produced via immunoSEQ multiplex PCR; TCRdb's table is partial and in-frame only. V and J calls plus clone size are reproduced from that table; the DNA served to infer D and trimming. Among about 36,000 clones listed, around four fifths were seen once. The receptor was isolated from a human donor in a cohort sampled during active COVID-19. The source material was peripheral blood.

CDR3 sequence (DNA): TGCGCCAGCAGCTTGGGAGCGGGGGGGCACCACGAGCAGTACTTC. Its protein is CASSLGAGGHHEQYF. V is TRBV5-1 and J is TRBJ2-7; TRBD2 matches at 10 bases. The V and J ends lost 0 bases and 5 bases, in that order; junction bases with no gene match: 5. The CDR3 is made up of 15 amino acids. CDR1 SGHRS and CDR2 YFSETQ come from the germline V gene.